The sequence of this T cell receptor (beta chain) was determined in a study of T cells in Graves' hyperthyroidism and ophthalmopathy. This clonotype has ten or more counts. TCR beta CDR3 regions were amplified from RNA. The HTBI set primed first-round TCR CDR3 RT-PCR. One entry per CDR3 protein results from TCRdb running MiXCR on the multiplex PCR reads. The table shows hundreds of thousands of distinct CDR3 sequences, with about 14% occurring only once. The ends were cut back, 4 bases at V and 4 bases at J, with 10 bases in the middle. This CDR3 is built from 14 residues. In germline, CDR1 is SGHNT, CDR2 YENEEA.

The source of this sequence is a woman younger than 30 with Graves' hyperthyroidism. Sequences were obtained from blood. The chain has TRBV11-3 and TRBJ2-2; D remains ambiguous. CDR3 residues: CASSSRWGTGELFF. The CDR3 nucleotides are TGTGCCAGCAGCTCAAGATGGGGCACCGGGGAGCTGTTTTTT.